This TCR beta chain was observed in a study of blood T cell repertoires in COVID-19. The V end was cut by 1 base, the J end by 6 bases, with 15 bases between. The germline CDR1 and CDR2 sequences are LGHDT and YNNKEL (reference sequence). The CDR3 is made up of 15 amino acids. As handled by the study authors: The assay estimated nucleated cells by amplifying reference gene primers. TCRdb's copy holds only in-frame clones and misses some; the assay was immunoSEQ multiplex PCR. V and J calls plus clone size are reproduced from that table; the DNA served to infer D and trimming. This table has 200,000 to 300,000 clones, about 93% appearing once.

This receptor was taken from a young man with COVID-19, enrolled during active disease. The sample consisted of peripheral blood. The V gene is TRBV3-1 (or the pseudogene TRBV3-2), the J gene TRBJ1-2; D is unresolved. CDR3 protein: CASSQGVGGVDGYTF. CDR3 coding DNA: TGTGCCAGCAGCCAAGGGGTGGGAGGCGTTGATGGCTACACCTTC.